This T cell receptor beta chain was recovered during a study of CD8 T cells in ankylosing spondylitis. Germline values: CDR1 SGHRS, CDR2 YFSETQ. Trimming pared 4 bases from V and 6 bases from J, leaving 22 bases between. CDR3 length: 17 amino acids. A quantitative 5'-RACE method, one with molecular barcodes, was used to make TCR beta libraries. MiXCR, run by TCRdb on the 5' RACE reads, gives a single entry per CDR3 protein. Of about 420,000 distinct CDR3 sequences listed, 20% to 25% are singletons. This clonotype was recorded a few times. Its antigen remains unidentified. Study observations and caveats: Seemingly distinctive of ankylosing spondylitis blood was a TCR beta motif formed by eight highly homologous variants. The clones that were linked to disease were reported to be significantly enriched in matched synovial fluid samples from ankylosing spondylitis patients.

J is TRBJ1-4 and V is TRBV5-1; possible D gene TRBD1, 6 bases. Sequences were obtained from blood, either unsorted or a sorted T cell fraction (not recorded which). The TCR sequence derives from a male donor with ankylosing spondylitis. CDR3 residues: CASSQIPRRGSDEKLFF. The CDR3 DNA sequence: TGCGCCAGCAGCCAAATCCCTCGAAGGGGGAGTGATGAAAAACTGTTTTTT. Based on the CDR3 plus reference TRBV5-1 and TRBJ1-4, the full variable domain is KAGVTQTPRYLIKTRGQQVTLSCSPISGHRSVSWYQQTPGQGLQFLFEYFSETQRNKGNFPGRFSGRQFSNSRSEMNVSTLELGDSALYLCASSQIPRRGSDEKLFFGSGTQLSVL.